The present TCR beta chain was sequenced within a study of shared clonotypes between healthy human individuals. Regarding the study as a whole: Larger richness was generally estimated for naive than memory subsets.

Remarks on this clone: What it binds is not known.

The data were produced by immunoSEQ multiplex PCR, yet TCRdb's version contains in-frame clones alone and is incomplete. The profile shows roughly 2 million clones, roughly 95% of them singletons. Trimming took off 4 bases at V and 0 bases at J, with 13 bases between the two ends. This CDR3 has 16 amino acids. Germline CDR1 and CDR2: MNHEY and SVGAGI. The source material was naive CD4+ T cells sorted from blood. As to subset: CD45RA+ positively selected. This TCR was sampled from a man aged 18 to 35 in good health. V usage is TRBV6-5 and J usage is TRBJ2-1, with D unclear. The DNA of the CDR3 is TGTGCCAGCAGTTTCGAGAGCCCAAGCTCCTACAATGAGCAGTTCTTC. This gives the protein CASSFESPSSYNEQFF.